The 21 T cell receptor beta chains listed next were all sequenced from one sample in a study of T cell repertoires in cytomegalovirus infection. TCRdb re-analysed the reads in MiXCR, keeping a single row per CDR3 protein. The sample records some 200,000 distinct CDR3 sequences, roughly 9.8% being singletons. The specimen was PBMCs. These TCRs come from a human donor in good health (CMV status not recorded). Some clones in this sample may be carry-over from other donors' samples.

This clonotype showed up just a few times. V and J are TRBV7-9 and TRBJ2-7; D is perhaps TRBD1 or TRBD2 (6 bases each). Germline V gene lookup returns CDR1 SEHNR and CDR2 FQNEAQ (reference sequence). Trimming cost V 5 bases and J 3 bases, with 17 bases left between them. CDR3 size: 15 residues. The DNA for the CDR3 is TGTGCCAGCAGCCTCCGCTCGGGGGCTGTCTACGAGCAGTACTTC. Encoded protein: CASSLRSGAVYEQYF. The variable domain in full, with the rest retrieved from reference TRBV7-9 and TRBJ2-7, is DTGVSQNPRHKITKRGQNVTFRCDPISEHNRLYWYRQTLGQGPEFLTYFQNEAQLEKSRLLSDRFSAERPKGSFSTLEIQRTEQGDSAMYLCASSLRSGAVYEQYFGPGTRLTVT.

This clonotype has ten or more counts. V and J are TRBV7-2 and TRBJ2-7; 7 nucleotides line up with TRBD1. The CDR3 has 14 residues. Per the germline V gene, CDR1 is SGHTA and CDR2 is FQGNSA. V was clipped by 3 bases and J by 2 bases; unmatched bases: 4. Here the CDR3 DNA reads TGTGCCAGCAGCTTCGACAGGGCCGCCTACGAGCAGTACTTC. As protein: CASSFDRAAYEQYF.

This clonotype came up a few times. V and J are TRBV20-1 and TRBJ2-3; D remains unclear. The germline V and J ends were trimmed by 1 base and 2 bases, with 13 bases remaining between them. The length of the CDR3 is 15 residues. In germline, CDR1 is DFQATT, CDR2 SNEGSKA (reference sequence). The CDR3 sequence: CSARVAPAATDTQYF. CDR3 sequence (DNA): TGCAGTGCTAGAGTGGCCCCGGCCGCCACAGATACGCAGTATTTT.

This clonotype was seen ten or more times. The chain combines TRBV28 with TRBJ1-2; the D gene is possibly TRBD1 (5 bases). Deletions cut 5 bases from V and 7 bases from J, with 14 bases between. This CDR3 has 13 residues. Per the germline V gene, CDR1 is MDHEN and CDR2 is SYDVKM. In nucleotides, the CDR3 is TGTGCCAGCAGTGGGACGGCGAATCCTGGCTACACCTTC. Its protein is CASSGTANPGYTF.

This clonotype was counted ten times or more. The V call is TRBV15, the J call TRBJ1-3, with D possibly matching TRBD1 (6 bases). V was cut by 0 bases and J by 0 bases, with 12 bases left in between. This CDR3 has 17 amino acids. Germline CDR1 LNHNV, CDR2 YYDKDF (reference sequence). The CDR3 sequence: CATSRDSGQSSGNTIYF. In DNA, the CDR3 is TGTGCCACCAGCAGAGATTCCGGACAGAGCTCTGGAAACACCATATATTTT.

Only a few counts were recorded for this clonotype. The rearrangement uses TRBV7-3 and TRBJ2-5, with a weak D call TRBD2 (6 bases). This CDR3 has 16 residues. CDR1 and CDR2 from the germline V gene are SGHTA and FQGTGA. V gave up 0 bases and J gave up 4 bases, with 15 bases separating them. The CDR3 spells CASSLTGGRRGETQYF. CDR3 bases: TGTGCCAGCAGCTTAACAGGTGGGAGGCGAGGAGAGACCCAGTACTTC.

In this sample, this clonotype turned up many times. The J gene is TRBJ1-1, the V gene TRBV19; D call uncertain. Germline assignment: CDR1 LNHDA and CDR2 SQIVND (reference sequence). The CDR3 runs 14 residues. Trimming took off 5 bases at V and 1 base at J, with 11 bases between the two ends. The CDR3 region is CASSRPPENTEAFF. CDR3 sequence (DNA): TGTGCCAGTAGTCGCCCCCCCGAGAACACTGAAGCTTTCTTT. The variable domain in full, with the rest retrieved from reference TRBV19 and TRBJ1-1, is DGGITQSPKYLFRKEGQNVTLSCEQNLNHDAMYWYRQDPGQGLRLIYYSQIVNDFQKGDIAEGYSVSREKKESFPLTVTSAQKNPTAFYLCASSRPPENTEAFFGQGTRLTVV.

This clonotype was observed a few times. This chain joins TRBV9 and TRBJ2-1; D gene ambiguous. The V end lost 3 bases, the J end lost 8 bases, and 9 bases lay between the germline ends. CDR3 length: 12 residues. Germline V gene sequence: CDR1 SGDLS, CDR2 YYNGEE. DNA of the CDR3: TGTGCCAGCAGCGCGGGCACAGATGAGCAGTTCTTC. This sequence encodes CASSAGTDEQFF.

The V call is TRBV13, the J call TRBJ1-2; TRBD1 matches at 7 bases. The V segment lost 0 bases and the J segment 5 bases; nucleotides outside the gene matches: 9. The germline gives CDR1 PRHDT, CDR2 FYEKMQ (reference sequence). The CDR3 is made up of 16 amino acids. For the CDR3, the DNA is TGTGCCAGCAGCTTAGGGAGGACAGGAGGGGATTATGGCTACACCTTC. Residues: CASSLGRTGGDYGYTF.

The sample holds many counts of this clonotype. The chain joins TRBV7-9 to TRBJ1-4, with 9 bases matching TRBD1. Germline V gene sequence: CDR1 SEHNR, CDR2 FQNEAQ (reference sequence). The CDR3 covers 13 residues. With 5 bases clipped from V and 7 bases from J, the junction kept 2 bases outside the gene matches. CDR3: CASSMTGGEKLFF. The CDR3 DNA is TGTGCCAGCAGCATGACAGGGGGTGAAAAACTGTTTTTT.

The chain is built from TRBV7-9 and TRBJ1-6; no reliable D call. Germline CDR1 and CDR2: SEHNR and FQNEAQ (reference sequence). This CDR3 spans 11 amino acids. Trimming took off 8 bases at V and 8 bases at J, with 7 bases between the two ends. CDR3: CASGSDSPLHF. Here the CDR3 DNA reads TGTGCCAGCGGATCTGATTCACCCCTCCACTTT.

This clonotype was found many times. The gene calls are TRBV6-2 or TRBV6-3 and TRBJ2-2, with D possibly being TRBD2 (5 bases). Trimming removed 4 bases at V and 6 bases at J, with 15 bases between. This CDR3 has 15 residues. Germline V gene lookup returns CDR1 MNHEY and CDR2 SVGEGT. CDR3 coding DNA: TGTGCCAGCAGTTCCCGACTACCTTTGCCCGGGGAGCTGTTTTTT. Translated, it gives CASSSRLPLPGELFF.

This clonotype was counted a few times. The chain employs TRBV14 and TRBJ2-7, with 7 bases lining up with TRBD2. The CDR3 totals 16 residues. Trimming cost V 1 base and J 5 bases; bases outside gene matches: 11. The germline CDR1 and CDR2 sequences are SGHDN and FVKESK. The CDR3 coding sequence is TGTGCCAGCAGCCAAGCAAGACTAGCAGGTAGCCACGAGCAGTACTTC. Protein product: CASSQARLAGSHEQYF.

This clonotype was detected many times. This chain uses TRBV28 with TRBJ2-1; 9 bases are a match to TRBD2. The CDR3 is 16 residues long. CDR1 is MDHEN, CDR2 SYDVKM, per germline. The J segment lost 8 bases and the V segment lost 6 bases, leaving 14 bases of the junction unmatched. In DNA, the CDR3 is TGTGCCAGCAGAAAGCGGGGGGCCCAGCCTGGGGATGAGCAGTTCTTC. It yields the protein CASRKRGAQPGDEQFF.

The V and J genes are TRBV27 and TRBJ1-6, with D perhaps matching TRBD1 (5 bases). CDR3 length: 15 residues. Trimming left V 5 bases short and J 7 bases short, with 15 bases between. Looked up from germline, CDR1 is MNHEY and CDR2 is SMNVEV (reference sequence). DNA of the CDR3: TGTGCCAGCAGTGGTGTTTTCGGGGGGAATTCACCCCTCCACTTT. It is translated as CASSGVFGGNSPLHF.

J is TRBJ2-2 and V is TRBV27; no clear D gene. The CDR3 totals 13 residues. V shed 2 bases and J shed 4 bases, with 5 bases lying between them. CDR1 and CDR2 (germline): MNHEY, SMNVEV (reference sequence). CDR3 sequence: CASSLRFTGELFF. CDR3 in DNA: TGTGCCAGCAGTTTACGGTTCACCGGGGAGCTGTTTTTT.

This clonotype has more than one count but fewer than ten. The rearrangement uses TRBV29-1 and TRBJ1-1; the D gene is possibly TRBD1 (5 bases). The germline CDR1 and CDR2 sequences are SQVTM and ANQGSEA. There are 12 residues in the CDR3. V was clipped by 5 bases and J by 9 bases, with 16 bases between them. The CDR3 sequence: CSVYPGQGQAFF. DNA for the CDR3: TGCAGCGTTTACCCCGGGCAGGGCCAAGCTTTCTTT.

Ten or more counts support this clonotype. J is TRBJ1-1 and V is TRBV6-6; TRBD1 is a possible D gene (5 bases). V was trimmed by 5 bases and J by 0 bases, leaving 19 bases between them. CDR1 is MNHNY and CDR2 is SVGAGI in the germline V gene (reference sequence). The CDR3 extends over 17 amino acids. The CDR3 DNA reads TGTGCCAGCAGTGGGACCCCCGGGGGGACGATGAACACTGAAGCTTTCTTT. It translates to CASSGTPGGTMNTEAFF.

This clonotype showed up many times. Written as DNA, the CDR3 is TGTGCCAGCAGCCCAGAGGCTCGTTCGGGGACCCAGTACTTC. This codes for CASSPEARSGTQYF. The gene calls are TRBV7-2 and TRBJ2-5, with no clear D. The germline CDR1 and CDR2 sequences are SGHTA and FQGNSA. The V gene lost 5 bases and the J gene lost 7 bases, with 17 bases spanning the gap. The CDR3 has 14 residues. The full variable domain, with the rest looked up from reference TRBV7-2 and TRBJ2-5, is GAGVSQSPSNKVTEKGKDVELRCDPISGHTALYWYRQSLGQGLEFLIYFQGNSAPDKSGLPSDRFSAERTGGSVSTLTIQRTQQEDSAVYLCASSPEARSGTQYFGPGTRLLVL.

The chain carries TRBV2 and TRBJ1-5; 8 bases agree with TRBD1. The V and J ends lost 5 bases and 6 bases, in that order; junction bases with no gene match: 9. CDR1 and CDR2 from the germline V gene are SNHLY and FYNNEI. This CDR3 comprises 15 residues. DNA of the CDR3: TGTGCCAGCAGTCTACAGGGGGAGATCGGTCAGCCCCAGCATTTT. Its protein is CASSLQGEIGQPQHF.

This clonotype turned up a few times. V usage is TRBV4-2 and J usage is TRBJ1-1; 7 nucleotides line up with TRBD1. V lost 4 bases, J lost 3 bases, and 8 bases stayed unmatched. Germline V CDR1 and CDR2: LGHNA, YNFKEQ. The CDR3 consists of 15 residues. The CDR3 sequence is CASSRGQAGDTEAFF. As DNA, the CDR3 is TGTGCCAGCAGCCGCGGACAGGCGGGGGACACTGAAGCTTTCTTT.